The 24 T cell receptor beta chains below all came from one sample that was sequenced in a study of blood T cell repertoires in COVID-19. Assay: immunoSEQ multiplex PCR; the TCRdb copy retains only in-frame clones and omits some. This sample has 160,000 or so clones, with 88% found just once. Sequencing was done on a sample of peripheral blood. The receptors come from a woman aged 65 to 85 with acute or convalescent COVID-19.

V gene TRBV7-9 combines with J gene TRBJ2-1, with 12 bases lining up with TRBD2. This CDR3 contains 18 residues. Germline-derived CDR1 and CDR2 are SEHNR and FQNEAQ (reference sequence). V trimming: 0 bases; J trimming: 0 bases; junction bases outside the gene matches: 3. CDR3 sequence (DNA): TGTGCCAGCAGCTTAGCGACTAGCGGGGGATACTCCTACAATGAGCAGTTCTTC. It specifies CASSLATSGGYSYNEQFF.

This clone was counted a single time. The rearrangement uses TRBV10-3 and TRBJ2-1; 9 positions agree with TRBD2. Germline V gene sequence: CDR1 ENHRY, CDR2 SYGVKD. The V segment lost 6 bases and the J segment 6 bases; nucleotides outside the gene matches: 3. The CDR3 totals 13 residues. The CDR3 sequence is CAIRTAGGNEQFF. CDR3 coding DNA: TGTGCCATCAGGACAGCGGGGGGCAATGAGCAGTTCTTC.

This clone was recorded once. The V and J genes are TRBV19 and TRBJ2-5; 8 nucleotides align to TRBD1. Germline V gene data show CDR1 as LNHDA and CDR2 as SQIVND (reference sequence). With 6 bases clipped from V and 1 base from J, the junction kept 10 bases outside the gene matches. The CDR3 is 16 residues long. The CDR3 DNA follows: TGTGCCAGTAGGAAAATAGGGACAGGAGGCCAAGAGACCCAGTACTTC. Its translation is CASRKIGTGGQETQYF.

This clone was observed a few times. The CDR3 spells CASSFSGIQTPLHF. The CDR3 DNA sequence: TGTGCCAGCAGTTTTAGCGGAATCCAGACACCCCTCCACTTT. This chain uses TRBV28 with TRBJ1-6; D is unclear. The CDR3 consists of 14 residues. Trimming shortened V by 3 bases and J by 11 bases, and 14 bases separated the two germline ends. Per the germline V gene, CDR1 is MDHEN and CDR2 is SYDVKM.

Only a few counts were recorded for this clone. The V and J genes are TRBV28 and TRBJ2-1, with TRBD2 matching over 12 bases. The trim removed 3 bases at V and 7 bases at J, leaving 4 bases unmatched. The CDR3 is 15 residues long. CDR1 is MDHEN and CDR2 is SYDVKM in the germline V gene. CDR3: CASSFLLAGGNEQFF. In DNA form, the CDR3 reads TGTGCCAGCAGTTTTTTGCTAGCGGGGGGGAATGAGCAGTTCTTC.

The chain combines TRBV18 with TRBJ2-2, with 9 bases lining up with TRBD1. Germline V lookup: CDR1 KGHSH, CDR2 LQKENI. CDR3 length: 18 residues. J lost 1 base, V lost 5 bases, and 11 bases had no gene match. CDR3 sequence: CASSELPGQGRNTGELFF. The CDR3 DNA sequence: TGTGCCAGCTCAGAACTCCCCGGACAGGGGAGGAACACCGGGGAGCTGTTTTTT.

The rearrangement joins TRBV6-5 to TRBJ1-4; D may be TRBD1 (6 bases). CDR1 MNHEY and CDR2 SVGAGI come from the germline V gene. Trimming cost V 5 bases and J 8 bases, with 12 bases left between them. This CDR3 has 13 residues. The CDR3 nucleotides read TGTGCCAGCAGTAGGACAGTTGGAGAAAAACTGTTTTTT. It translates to CASSRTVGEKLFF.

The CDR3 DNA sequence: TGTGCCACCAGTGATTTTAAAGATACGCAGTATTTT. Translating gives CATSDFKDTQYF. The rearrangement links TRBV24-1 to TRBJ2-3; D is ambiguous. The CDR3 has 12 residues. The ends were cut back, 1 base at V and 5 bases at J, with 3 bases in the middle. Germline V lookup: CDR1 KGHDR, CDR2 SFDVKD.

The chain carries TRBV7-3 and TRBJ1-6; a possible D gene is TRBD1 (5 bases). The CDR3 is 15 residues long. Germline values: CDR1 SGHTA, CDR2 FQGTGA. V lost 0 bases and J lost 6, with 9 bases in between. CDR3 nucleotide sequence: TGTGCCAGCAGCTTAACAGGGGATCTTAATTCACCCCTCCACTTT. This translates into CASSLTGDLNSPLHF.

CDR3 amino acids: CASSYSDRGYGYTF. The DNA of the CDR3 is TGTGCCAGCAGTTACTCGGACAGGGGCTATGGCTACACCTTC. The chain has TRBV6-6 and TRBJ1-2; 9 nucleotides agree with TRBD1. V was clipped by 0 bases and J by 4 bases; unmatched bases: 0. The CDR3 extends over 14 amino acids. Germline V gene lookup returns CDR1 MNHNY and CDR2 SVGAGI (reference sequence).

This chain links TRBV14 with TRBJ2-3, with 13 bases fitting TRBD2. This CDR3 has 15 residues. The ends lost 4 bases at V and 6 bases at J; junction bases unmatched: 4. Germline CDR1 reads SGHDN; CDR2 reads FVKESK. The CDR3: CASSRPGLAGDTQYF. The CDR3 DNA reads TGTGCCAGCAGCCGGCCGGGACTAGCGGGGGATACGCAGTATTTT. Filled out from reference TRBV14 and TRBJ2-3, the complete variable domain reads EAGVTQFPSHSVIEKGQTVTLRCDPISGHDNLYWYRRVMGKEIKFLLHFVKESKQDESGMPNNRFLAERTGGTYSTLKVQPAELEDSGVYFCASSRPGLAGDTQYFGPGTRLTVL.

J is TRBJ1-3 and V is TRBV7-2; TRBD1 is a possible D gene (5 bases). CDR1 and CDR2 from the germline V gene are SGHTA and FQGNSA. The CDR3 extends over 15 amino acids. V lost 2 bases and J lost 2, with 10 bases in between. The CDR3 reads CASSLRQGTGNTIYF. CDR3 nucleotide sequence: TGTGCCAGCAGCTTACGTCAGGGAACTGGAAACACCATATATTTT. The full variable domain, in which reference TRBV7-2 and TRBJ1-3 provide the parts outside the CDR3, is GAGVSQSPSNKVTEKGKDVELRCDPISGHTALYWYRQSLGQGLEFLIYFQGNSAPDKSGLPSDRFSAERTGGSVSTLTIQRTQQEDSAVYLCASSLRQGTGNTIYFGEGSWLTVV.

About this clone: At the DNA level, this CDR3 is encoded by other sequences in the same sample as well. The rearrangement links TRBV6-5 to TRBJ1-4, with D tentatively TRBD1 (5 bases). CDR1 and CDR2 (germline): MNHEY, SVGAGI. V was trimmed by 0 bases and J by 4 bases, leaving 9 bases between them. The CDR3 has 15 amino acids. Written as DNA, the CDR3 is TGTGCCAGCAGTTACTCGAGGAGGGGTAATGAAAAACTGTTTTTT. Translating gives CASSYSRRGNEKLFF.

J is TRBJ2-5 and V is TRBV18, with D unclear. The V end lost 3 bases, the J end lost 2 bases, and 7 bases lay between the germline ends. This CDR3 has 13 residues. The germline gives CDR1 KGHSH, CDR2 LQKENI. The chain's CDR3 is CASSPGSQETQYF. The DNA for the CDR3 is TGTGCCAGCTCACCGGGCAGTCAAGAGACCCAGTACTTC.

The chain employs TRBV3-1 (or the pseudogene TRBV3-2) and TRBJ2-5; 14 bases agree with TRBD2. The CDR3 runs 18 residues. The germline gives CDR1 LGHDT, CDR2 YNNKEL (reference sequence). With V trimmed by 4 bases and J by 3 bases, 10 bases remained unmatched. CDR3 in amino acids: CASSRHGLAGGQKETQYF. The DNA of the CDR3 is TGTGCCAGCAGCCGCCACGGACTAGCGGGGGGCCAAAAAGAGACCCAGTACTTC.

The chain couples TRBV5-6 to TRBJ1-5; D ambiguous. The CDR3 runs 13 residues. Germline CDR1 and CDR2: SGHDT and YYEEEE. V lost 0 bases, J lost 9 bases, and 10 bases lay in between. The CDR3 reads CASSLGREGPQHF. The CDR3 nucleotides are TGTGCCAGCAGCTTGGGGAGGGAAGGGCCCCAGCATTTT.

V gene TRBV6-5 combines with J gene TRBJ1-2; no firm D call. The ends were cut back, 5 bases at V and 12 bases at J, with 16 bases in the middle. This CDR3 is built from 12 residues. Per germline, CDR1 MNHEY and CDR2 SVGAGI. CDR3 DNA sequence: TGTGCCAGCAGTCCCGGAGGGCGTTTTAACACCTTC. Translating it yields CASSPGGRFNTF.

The CDR3 spells CASSLESAGGKGANVLTF. Written as DNA, the CDR3 is TGCGCCAGCAGCTTGGAATCGGCAGGGGGTAAAGGGGCCAACGTCCTGACTTTC. The chain is built from TRBV5-1 and TRBJ2-6; 7 bases fit TRBD1. Germline-derived CDR1 and CDR2 are SGHRS and YFSETQ. The J segment lost 4 bases and the V segment lost 0 bases, leaving 10 bases of the junction unmatched. The CDR3 sequence is 18 residues long. The full variable domain, with the rest looked up from reference TRBV5-1 and TRBJ2-6, is KAGVTQTPRYLIKTRGQQVTLSCSPISGHRSVSWYQQTPGQGLQFLFEYFSETQRNKGNFPGRFSGRQFSNSRSEMNVSTLELGDSALYLCASSLESAGGKGANVLTFGAGSRLTVL.

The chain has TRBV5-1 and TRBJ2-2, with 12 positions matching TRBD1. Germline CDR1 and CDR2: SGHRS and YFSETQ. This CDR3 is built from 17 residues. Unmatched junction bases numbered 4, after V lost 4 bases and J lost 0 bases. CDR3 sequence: CASSMGQGASNTGELFF. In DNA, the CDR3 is TGCGCCAGCAGCATGGGACAGGGGGCCTCGAACACCGGGGAGCTGTTTTTT.

CDR3 sequence: CAWSFTGANVLTF. In DNA, the CDR3 is TGTGCCTGGAGTTTTACTGGGGCCAACGTCCTGACTTTC. The rearrangement joins TRBV30 to TRBJ2-6, with D unresolved. The V gene's germline CDR1 is GTSNPN and CDR2 SVGIG (reference sequence). CDR3 size: 13 residues. Trimming removed 2 bases at V and 2 bases at J, with 4 bases between.

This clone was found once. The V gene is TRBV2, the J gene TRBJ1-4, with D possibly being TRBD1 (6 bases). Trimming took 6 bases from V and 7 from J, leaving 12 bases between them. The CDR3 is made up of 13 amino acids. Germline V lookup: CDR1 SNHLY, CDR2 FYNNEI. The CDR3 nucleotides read TGTGCCAGCAGCGACAGGACTCTTGAAAAACTGTTTTTT. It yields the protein CASSDRTLEKLFF.

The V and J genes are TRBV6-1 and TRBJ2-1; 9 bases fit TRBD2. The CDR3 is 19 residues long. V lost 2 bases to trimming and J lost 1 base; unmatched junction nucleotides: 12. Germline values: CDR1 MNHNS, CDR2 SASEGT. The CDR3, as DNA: TGTGCCAGCAGTGAATTACGGGGTGGTAGCGGGGGTTCCTACAATGAGCAGTTCTTC. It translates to CASSELRGGSGGSYNEQFF.

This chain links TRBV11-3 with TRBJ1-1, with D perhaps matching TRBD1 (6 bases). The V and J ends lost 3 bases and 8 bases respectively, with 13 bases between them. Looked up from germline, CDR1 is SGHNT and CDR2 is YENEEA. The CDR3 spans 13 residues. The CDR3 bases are TGTGCCAGCAGCTTTGGGGGGGCGACGGAAGCTTTCTTT. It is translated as CASSFGGATEAFF.

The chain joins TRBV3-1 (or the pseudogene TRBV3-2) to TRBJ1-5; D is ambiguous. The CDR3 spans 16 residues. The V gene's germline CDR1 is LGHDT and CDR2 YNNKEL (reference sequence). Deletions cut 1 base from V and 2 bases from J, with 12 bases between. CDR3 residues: CASSQVPGLGNQPQHF. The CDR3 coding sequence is TGTGCCAGCAGCCAAGTCCCGGGGTTGGGCAATCAGCCCCAGCATTTT.